Listed here is a single T cell receptor beta chain. Profiling relied on immunoSEQ multiplex PCR, and the TCRdb table lists in-frame clones only, not all of them. The sample records under 80,000 clones, about 92% being singletons. CDR3 length equals 12 residues. Germline CDR1 and CDR2: SQVTM and ANQGSEA. The V and J ends lost 4 bases and 2 bases respectively, with 6 bases between them. The sample comes from a study of T cell changes during pregnancy in multiple sclerosis. Sequenced material: peripheral blood, taken before pregnancy. The chain links TRBV29-1 to TRBJ1-5; D is unresolved. This sequence was found in a female donor with multiple sclerosis, enrolled in a pregnancy study. CDR3 protein: CSVVIGNQPQHF. In DNA, the CDR3 is TGCAGCGTTGTCATTGGCAATCAGCCCCAGCATTTT.